This T cell receptor (beta chain) was documented in a study of T cells in Graves' hyperthyroidism and ophthalmopathy (dated by TCRdb to between 2018 and 2021). Background on the whole study: Peripheral blood samples were taken at the time of initial diagnosis, prior to any treatment. A discovery cohort of around 98 patients, fewer than 50 with Graves' ophthalmopathy and 57 with stable Graves' hyperthyroidism, was used to find distinguishing TCR V-J signatures. For training and testing, the 100 or so patients in the discovery cohort were randomly divided in a 7:3 ratio. The paper describes TCR Vbeta CDR3 sequencing of around 140 peripheral blood samples, made up of 40 to 45 ophthalmopathy patients, roughly 80 hyperthyroidism patients and 17 progressor patients. In addition, the study compared T-cell repertoires in thyroid tissue and in blood from about 6 Graves' hyperthyroidism patients. Prospective prediction of ophthalmopathy was tested in an independent validation cohort consisting of 18 hyperthyroidism patients and more than 15 patients who later progressed to ophthalmopathy. After sampling, hyperthyroidism patients received methimazole starting at 30 mg daily, and ophthalmopathy patients received high-dose intravenous methylprednisolone. What the research found in general, with its limitations: Ophthalmopathy was separated from stable hyperthyroidism by a 13 V-J signature model, with roughly 88% sensitivity and approximately 81% specificity obtained in cross-validation and 80%/75% obtained in testing. No statistical method was used to fix the sample size in advance, and group allocation was not hidden from the investigators. Most expanded thyroid clonotypes (frequency above 0.001) were also found in blood, which suggests that blood repertoires may mirror thyroid immune responses. In validation, progression to ophthalmopathy was predicted by the model with about 70% sensitivity and roughly 72% specificity, a median of approximately 7.1 months before onset.

Sequences KGHSH (CDR1) and LQKENI (CDR2) are obtained from the germline V gene. The CDR3 runs 15 amino acids, cysteine and phenylalanine included. Kept here is only the CDR3 DNA, which spans 45 bases and is read in frame from base 1. V is pruned by 4 bases and J by 4 bases, leaving 7 bases of the junction without a gene match. The TCR beta CDR3 regions were amplified from the RNA transcripts. The TCR CDR3 was subjected to a first round of RT-PCR using the HTBI primer set and the Qiagen OneStep RT-PCR kit. A second multiplex PCR round built the libraries, followed by size selection and purification. Libraries were sequenced paired-end with 100 bp reads on an Illumina HiSeq2000. Concerning the study's data processing: SOAPnuke was used to process the raw data, removing reads that contained adapters or uncalled bases, had a mean Phred below 15, or lacked an exact match to the constant primer or identifier. COPE v1.2.5 was used to merge the high-quality paired reads, and each unique nucleotide sequence was defined as a clonotype. Clonotypes were aligned to IMGT TRBV, TRBD and TRBJ reference segments using MiTCR v1.1. Only V-J combinations with frequency above 0.0001, covering approximately 99% of repertoires, were analysed. The TCS score was defined as the ratio of F50 (clonal expansion) to E x V (chaos), calculated using BLOSUM62-based TCRdist between CDR3 peptides within each V-J. Welch's t-statistics and random forest reduced 450 to 600 V-J features to 10 to 15, which were used in a naive Bayes classifier (R e1071). TCRdb trimmed public reads at Q25 via fastp, called clones via MiXCR and kept in-frame beta chains. Here each entry gathers all rows of one CDR3 protein and keeps the most common genes and DNA. The V and J calls were not made by the authors but by TCRdb's processing. The sample includes 500,000 to 600,000 distinct CDR3 sequences, with roughly 21% observed a single time. The leading ten clones occupy roughly 47% of the sample.

In the ophthalmopathy patients, disease was moderately to severely active, with a Clinical Activity Score of 3 or more, a NOSPECS grade of 4 or more, and a duration of less than 3 months. The study excluded patients with uncontrolled infections, other autoimmune diseases, pregnancy or lactation. Diagnoses were based on clinical symptoms, serum thyroxine and TRAb, thyroid ultrasound and orbital computed tomography. Ficoll-Paque density gradient centrifugation was used to isolate PBMCs from approximately 11 ml of fresh peripheral blood. Trizol reagent was used to extract total RNA, and RNA quality was then checked on an Agilent 2100 Bioanalyzer. This clonotype has a count of ten or more. This receptor's antigen is unknown. Within one base of it there is no much larger clone, and no base qualities were kept.

Sequencing was performed on blood. The V gene is TRBV18 and the J gene is TRBJ1-1, and 9 junctional nucleotides match TRBD1. The source of this sequence is a middle-aged man with Graves' ophthalmopathy. The DNA sequence follows: TGTGCCAGCTCACTATGGACAGGGGTTGCCACTGAAGCTTTCTTT. Protein translation: CASSLWTGVATEAFF. With all but the CDR3 taken from the reference TRBV18 and TRBJ1-1 genes, the full variable domain is: NAGVMQNPRHLVRRRGQEARLRCSPMKGHSHVYWYRQLPEEGLKFMVYLQKENIIDESGMPKERFSAEFPKEGPSILRIQQVVRGDSAAYFCASSLWTGVATEAFFGQGTRLTVV.